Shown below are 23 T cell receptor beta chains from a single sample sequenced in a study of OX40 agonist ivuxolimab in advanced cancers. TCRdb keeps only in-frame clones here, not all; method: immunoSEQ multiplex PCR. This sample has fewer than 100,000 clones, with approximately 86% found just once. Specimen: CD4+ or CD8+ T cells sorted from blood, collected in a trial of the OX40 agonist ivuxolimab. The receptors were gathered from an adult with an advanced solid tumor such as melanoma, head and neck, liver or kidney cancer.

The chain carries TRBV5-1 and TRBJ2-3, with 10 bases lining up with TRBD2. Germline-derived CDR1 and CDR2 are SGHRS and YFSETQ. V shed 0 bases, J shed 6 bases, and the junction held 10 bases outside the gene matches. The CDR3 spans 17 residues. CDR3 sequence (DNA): TGCGCCAGCAGCTTGGGAGGTCGTCTAGCGGGAGTGGATACGCAGTATTTT. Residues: CASSLGGRLAGVDTQYF.

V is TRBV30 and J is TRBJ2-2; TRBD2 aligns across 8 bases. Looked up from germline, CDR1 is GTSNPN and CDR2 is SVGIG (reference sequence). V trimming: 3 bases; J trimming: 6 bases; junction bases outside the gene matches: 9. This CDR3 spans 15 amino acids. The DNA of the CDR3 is TGTGCCTGGAGGGTCAGCGGGGGAATCGCCGGGGAGCTGTTTTTT. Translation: CAWRVSGGIAGELFF.

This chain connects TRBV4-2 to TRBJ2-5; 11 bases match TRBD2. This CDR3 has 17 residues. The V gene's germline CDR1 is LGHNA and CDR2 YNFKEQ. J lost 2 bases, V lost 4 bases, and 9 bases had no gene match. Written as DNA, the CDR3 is TGTGCCAGCAGCCTAGATACCGGGACTAGCGGACAAGAGACCCAGTACTTC. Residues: CASSLDTGTSGQETQYF.

The CDR3 DNA reads TGTGCCAGCAGCTTGGGGACTAGCGGGAGGTTGTACAATGAGCAGTTCTTC. It encodes CASSLGTSGRLYNEQFF. The chain recombines TRBV5-4 with TRBJ2-1; 14 bases agree with TRBD2. V dropped 0 bases and J dropped 4; count of bases not matched to a gene: 3. CDR3 length equals 17 residues. CDR1 SGHNT and CDR2 YYREEE come from the germline V gene (reference sequence).

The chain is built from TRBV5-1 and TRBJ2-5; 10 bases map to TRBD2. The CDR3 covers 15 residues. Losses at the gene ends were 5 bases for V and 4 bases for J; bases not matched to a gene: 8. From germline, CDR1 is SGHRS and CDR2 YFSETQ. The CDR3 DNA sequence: TGCGCCAGCAGTTACCTAGCGGGAGTCCCAGAGACCCAGTACTTC. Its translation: CASSYLAGVPETQYF.

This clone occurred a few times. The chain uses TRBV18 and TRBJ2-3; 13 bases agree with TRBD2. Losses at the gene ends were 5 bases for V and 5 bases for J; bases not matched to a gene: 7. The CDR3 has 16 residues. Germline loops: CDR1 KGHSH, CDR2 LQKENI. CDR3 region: CASSSGLAGEVDTQYF. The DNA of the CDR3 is TGTGCCAGCTCATCAGGACTAGCGGGGGAAGTAGATACGCAGTATTTT.

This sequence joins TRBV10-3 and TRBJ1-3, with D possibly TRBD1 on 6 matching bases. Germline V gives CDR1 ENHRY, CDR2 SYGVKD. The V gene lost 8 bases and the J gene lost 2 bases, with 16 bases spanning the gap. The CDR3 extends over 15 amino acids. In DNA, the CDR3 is TGTGCCATCTCGACCCAGGGGTTCACTGGAAACACCATATATTTT. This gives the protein CAISTQGFTGNTIYF.

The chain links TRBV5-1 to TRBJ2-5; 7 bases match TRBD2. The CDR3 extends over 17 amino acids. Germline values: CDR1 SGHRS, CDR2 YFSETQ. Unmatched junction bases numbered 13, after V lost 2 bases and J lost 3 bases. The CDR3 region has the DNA TGCGCCAGCAGCTTAAAGTTCGACCCCGCGGGGGAAGAGACCCAGTACTTC. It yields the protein CASSLKFDPAGEETQYF.

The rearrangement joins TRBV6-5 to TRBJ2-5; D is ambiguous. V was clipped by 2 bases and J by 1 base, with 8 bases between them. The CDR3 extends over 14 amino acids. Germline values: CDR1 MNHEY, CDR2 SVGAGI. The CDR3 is CASSYRQAQETQYF. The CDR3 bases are TGTGCCAGCAGTTACAGGCAAGCCCAAGAGACCCAGTACTTC.

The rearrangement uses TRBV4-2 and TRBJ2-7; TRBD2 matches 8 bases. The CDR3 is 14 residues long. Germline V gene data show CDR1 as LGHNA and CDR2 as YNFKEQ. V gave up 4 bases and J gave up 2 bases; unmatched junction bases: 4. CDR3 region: CASSPGGGAYEQYF. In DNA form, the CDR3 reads TGTGCCAGCAGCCCCGGGGGGGGCGCCTACGAGCAGTACTTC.

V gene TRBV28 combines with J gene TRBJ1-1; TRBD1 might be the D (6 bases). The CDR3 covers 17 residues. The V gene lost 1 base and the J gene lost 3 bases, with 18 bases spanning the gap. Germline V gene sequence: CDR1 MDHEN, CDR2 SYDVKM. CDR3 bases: TGTGCCAGCAGTTTATTTTCAAGGGGGGGGAGATACACTGAAGCTTTCTTT. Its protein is CASSLFSRGGRYTEAFF.

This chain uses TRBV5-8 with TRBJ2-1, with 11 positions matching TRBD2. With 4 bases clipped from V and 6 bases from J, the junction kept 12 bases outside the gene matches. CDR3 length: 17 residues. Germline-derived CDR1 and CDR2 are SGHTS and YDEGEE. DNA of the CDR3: TGTGCCAGCAGCCTCCCTCTTGGACTAGCGGGCCTCAATGAGCAGTTCTTC. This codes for CASSLPLGLAGLNEQFF.

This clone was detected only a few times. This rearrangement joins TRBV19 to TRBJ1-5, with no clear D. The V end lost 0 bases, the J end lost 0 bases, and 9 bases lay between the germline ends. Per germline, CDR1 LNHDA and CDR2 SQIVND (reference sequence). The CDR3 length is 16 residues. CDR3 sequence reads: CASSIDSQDSNQPQHF. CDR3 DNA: TGTGCCAGTAGTATAGATTCCCAGGATAGCAATCAGCCCCAGCATTTT. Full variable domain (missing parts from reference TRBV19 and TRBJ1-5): DGGITQSPKYLFRKEGQNVTLSCEQNLNHDAMYWYRQDPGQGLRLIYYSQIVNDFQKGDIAEGYSVSREKKESFPLTVTSAQKNPTAFYLCASSIDSQDSNQPQHFGDGTRLSIL.

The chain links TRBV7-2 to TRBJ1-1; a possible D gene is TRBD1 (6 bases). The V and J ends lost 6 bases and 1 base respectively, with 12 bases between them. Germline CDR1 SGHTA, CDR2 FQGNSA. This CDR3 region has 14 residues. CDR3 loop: CASSLRGQNTEAFF. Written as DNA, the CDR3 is TGTGCCAGCAGTCTACGGGGGCAGAACACTGAAGCTTTCTTT.

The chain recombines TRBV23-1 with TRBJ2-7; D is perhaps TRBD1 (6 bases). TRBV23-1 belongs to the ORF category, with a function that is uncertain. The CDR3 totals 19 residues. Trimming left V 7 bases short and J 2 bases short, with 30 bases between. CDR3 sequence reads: CASTSVGASQPFSTYEQYF. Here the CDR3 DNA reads TGCGCCAGCACCTCGGTGGGGGCCAGCCAGCCATTTTCGACCTACGAGCAGTACTTC.

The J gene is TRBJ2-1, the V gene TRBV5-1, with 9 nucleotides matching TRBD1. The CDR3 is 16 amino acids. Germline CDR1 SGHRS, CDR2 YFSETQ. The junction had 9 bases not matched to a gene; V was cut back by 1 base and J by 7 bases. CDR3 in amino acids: CASSLSGQGSVNEQFF. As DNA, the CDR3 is TGCGCCAGCAGCTTGAGTGGACAGGGGAGTGTAAATGAGCAGTTCTTC.

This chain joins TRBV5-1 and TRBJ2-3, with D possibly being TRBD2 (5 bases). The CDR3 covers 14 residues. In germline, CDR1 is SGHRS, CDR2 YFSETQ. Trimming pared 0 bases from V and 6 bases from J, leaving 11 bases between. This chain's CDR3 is CASSLAASKDTQYF. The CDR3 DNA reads TGCGCCAGCAGCTTGGCAGCTAGCAAGGATACGCAGTATTTT.

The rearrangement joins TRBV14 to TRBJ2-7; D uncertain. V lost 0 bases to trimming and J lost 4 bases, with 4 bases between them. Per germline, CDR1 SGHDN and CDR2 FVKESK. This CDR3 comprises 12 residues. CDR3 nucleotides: TGTGCCAGCAGCCAAGATACGTACGAGCAGTACTTC. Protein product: CASSQDTYEQYF.

The CDR3 DNA reads TGCGCCAGCAGCTTACCAGAGAACCAAGAGACCCAGTACTTC. It encodes CASSLPENQETQYF. The V gene is TRBV5-1, the J gene TRBJ2-5; D is undetermined. With 2 bases removed from V and 0 bases from J, the gap between germline ends came to 8 bases. The CDR3 extends over 14 amino acids. The germline CDR1 and CDR2 sequences are SGHRS and YFSETQ.

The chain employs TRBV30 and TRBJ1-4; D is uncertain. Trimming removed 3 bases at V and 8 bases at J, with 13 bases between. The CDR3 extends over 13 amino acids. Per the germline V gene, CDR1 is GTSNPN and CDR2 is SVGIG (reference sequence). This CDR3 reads CAWRSPGGEKLFF. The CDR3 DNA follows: TGTGCCTGGAGAAGTCCCGGAGGGGAAAAACTGTTTTTT.

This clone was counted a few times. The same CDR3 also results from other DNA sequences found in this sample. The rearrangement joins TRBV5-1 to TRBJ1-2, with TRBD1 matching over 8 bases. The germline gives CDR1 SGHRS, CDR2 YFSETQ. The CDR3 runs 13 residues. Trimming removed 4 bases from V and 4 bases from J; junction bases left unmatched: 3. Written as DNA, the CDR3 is TGCGCCAGCAGCCCCGGGACAGGCTATGGCTACACCTTC. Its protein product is CASSPGTGYGYTF.

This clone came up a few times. The chain's CDR3 is CASSFIAGSMGYTF. The DNA of the CDR3 is TGTGCCAGCAGTTTTATTGCGGGTTCTATGGGCTACACCTTC. This chain joins TRBV28 and TRBJ1-2; D is uncertain. Germline-derived CDR1 and CDR2 are MDHEN and SYDVKM. The length of the CDR3 is 14 residues. Between the trimmed V and J ends, which lost 3 bases and 8 bases, there was a span of 16 bases.

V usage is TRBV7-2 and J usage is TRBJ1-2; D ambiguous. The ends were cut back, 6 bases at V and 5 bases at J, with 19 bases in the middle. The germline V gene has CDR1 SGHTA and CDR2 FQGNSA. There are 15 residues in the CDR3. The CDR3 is CASRRTGANWYGYTF. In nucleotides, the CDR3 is TGTGCCAGCAGACGTACCGGCGCCAACTGGTATGGCTACACCTTC.